A single sample gave rise to the 5 T cell receptor beta chains below, sequenced in a study of shared clonotypes between healthy human individuals. Positively selected for CCR7, the CD45RO-negative cells used as naive CD8 cells excluded terminally differentiated effector memory CD45RA+ cells. Method: immunoSEQ multiplex PCR; TCRdb's copy keeps in-frame clones and lacks some. This table holds around 1.9 million clones, around 95% found once. Sequenced sample: naive CD8+ T cells from PBMCs. The source of these receptors is a man younger than 30 in good health. Some clones in this sample may be carry-over from other donors' samples.

The chain combines TRBV19 with TRBJ2-1; TRBD2 aligns across 10 bases. This CDR3 region has 16 residues. The germline V gene has CDR1 LNHDA and CDR2 SQIVND (reference sequence). V lost 5 bases, J lost 8 bases, and 12 bases stayed unmatched. The CDR3 region is CASSAPSGSGPDEQFF. The CDR3 bases are TGTGCCAGTAGTGCTCCTAGCGGGAGCGGCCCAGATGAGCAGTTCTTC.

The chain joins TRBV27 to TRBJ2-3, with 16 nucleotides matching TRBD2. CDR1 is MNHEY and CDR2 is SMNVEV in the germline V gene (reference sequence). The CDR3 is 19 residues long. J was trimmed by 5 bases and V by 8 bases; bases with no gene match: 16. CDR3 region: CASGNIGTSGRVVEDTQYF. The CDR3 DNA reads as TGTGCCAGCGGTAACATCGGGACTAGCGGGAGGGTGGTGGAAGATACGCAGTATTTT.

V gene TRBV4-1 combines with J gene TRBJ2-7; no clear D. CDR3 length: 15 residues. The V gene's germline CDR1 is MGHRA and CDR2 YSYEKL. V lost 1 base and J 6 bases, leaving 16 bases between the germline ends. The CDR3 bases are TGCGCCAGCAGCCAAGGATGGACGGTGGCTTTCGAGCAGTACTTC. It specifies CASSQGWTVAFEQYF.

The gene calls are TRBV28 and TRBJ2-7; TRBD1 matches 8 bases. Germline V CDR1 and CDR2: MDHEN, SYDVKM. V was pared by 3 bases and J by 7 bases, with 2 bases of the junction left unmatched. The CDR3 extends over 12 amino acids. CDR3 DNA sequence: TGTGCCAGCAGTTTGACAGGGGAAGAGCAGTACTTC. Translation: CASSLTGEEQYF.

The J gene is TRBJ2-5, the V gene TRBV9; 9 bases are shared with TRBD1. J was trimmed by 5 bases and V by 0 bases; bases with no gene match: 11. This CDR3 region has 17 residues. Germline V gene sequence: CDR1 SGDLS, CDR2 YYNGEE. The CDR3 region is CASSVGGGTGGMETQYF. The CDR3 nucleotides are TGTGCCAGCAGCGTAGGAGGCGGTACAGGGGGCATGGAGACCCAGTACTTC.